This T cell receptor (beta chain) was found in a study of control samples from healthy donors and cancer patients (dated by TCRdb to the early 2020s). Regarding this clone: The clone's antigen remains unknown. No base qualities exist here, and no much larger clone lies one base off it.

The library was generated by the immunoSEQ multiplex PCR assay. The immuneACCESS repertoire file appears here via TCRdb, limited to in-frame rearrangements. These files lack a portion of the clones; in checked studies, under half of the deficit traces to unresolved V genes, and the cause of the others is not known. The sample data list about 85,000 clones, and around 90% of these were observed just once. The ten largest clones capture approximately 7.6% of the sample. Trimming costs V 3 bases and J 2 bases, and their ends lie 5 bases apart. The CDR3 covers 13 residues, taking in both the cysteine and the phenylalanine. The kept DNA is CDR3 alone, 39 bases in frame from the first base. Looking up the germline V gene (reference sequence) yields CDR1 LGHDT and CDR2 YNNKEL.

The chain uses TRBV3-1 (or the pseudogene TRBV3-2) and TRBJ1-3; possibly the D gene is TRBD1, per 5 matching bases. This TCR was sampled from a woman aged 55-69 years in good health. Sequenced sample: blood. Here the CDR3 is given as CASSQGAGNTIYF. DNA sequence: TGTGCCAGCAGCCAGGGGGCTGGAAACACCATATATTTT.